The 8 T cell receptor beta chains presented below share a single source sample, sequenced in a study of OX40 agonist ivuxolimab in advanced cancers. Data came from immunoSEQ multiplex PCR; TCRdb stores just in-frame clones and leaves some out. Of approximately 60,000 clones in the sample, about 80% are singletons; the top ten hold about 2%. Sequences were derived from CD4+ or CD8+ T cells sorted from blood, sampled in a trial of the OX40 agonist ivuxolimab. The origin of the receptors is an adult with an advanced solid tumor such as melanoma, head and neck, liver or kidney cancer.

The chain recombines TRBV5-4 with TRBJ1-1; D unclear. The CDR3 spans 14 residues. The V gene lost 0 bases and the J gene lost 2 bases, with 8 bases spanning the gap. CDR1 is SGHNT and CDR2 is YYREEE in the germline V gene (reference sequence). The CDR3 protein is CASSLEGLNTEAFF. CDR3 nucleotides: TGTGCCAGCAGCTTGGAAGGGCTCAACACTGAAGCTTTCTTT.

This sequence joins TRBV5-6 and TRBJ1-2, with D possibly matching TRBD1 (6 bases). The CDR3 is 16 residues long. Trimming shortened V by 3 bases and J by 3 bases, and 18 bases separated the two germline ends. Germline V gives CDR1 SGHDT, CDR2 YYEEEE. The CDR3 region is CASSWMTGRLDYGYTF. DNA of the CDR3: TGTGCCAGCAGCTGGATGACAGGCCGGCTAGACTATGGCTACACCTTC.

The V and J genes are TRBV6-1 and TRBJ2-5; 7 nucleotides line up with TRBD2. The CDR3 covers 15 residues. The trim removed 4 bases at V and 4 bases at J, leaving 9 bases unmatched. Germline lookup yields CDR1 MNHNS and CDR2 SASEGT. CDR3 nucleotides: TGTGCCAGCAGTGTGGGGGGGGGATGGGGAGAGACCCAGTACTTC. Translation: CASSVGGGWGETQYF.

The chain's CDR3 is CSVGTPNGGYTF. The CDR3, as DNA: TGCAGCGTAGGGACGCCCAATGGTGGCTACACCTTC. V usage is TRBV29-1 and J usage is TRBJ1-2; D is possibly TRBD1 (5 bases). CDR3 length: 12 residues. Trimming pared 6 bases from V and 7 bases from J, leaving 15 bases between. The V gene's germline CDR1 is SQVTM and CDR2 ANQGSEA.

The chain has TRBV29-1 and TRBJ2-5; TRBD1 matches at 7 bases. Germline CDR1 SQVTM, CDR2 ANQGSEA. The CDR3 runs 13 residues. Trimming cost V 3 bases and J 2 bases; bases outside gene matches: 3. The CDR3 coding sequence is TGCAGCGTTGAGACAGGGAAACAAGAGACCCAGTACTTC. As protein: CSVETGKQETQYF.

V gene TRBV30 combines with J gene TRBJ2-7, with 9 bases aligning to TRBD2. Germline CDR1 and CDR2: GTSNPN and SVGIG (reference sequence). The V gene end was trimmed by 3 bases and the J gene end by 4 bases; junction bases not matched to a gene: 7. This CDR3 is built from 14 residues. The CDR3: CAWRLAGKGYEQYF. The CDR3 DNA is TGTGCCTGGAGGCTAGCGGGGAAAGGATACGAGCAGTACTTC.

This clone has just a few counts. The chain uses TRBV10-1 and TRBJ1-2, with D possibly being TRBD1 (5 bases). The V gene lost 7 bases and the J gene lost 0 bases, with 15 bases spanning the gap. The CDR3 consists of 15 residues. CDR1 is WNHNN and CDR2 is SYGVQD in the germline V gene (reference sequence). The CDR3 protein is CASTPWGEANYGYTF. The CDR3 DNA reads as TGCGCCAGCACCCCCTGGGGGGAAGCTAACTATGGCTACACCTTC.

The chain couples TRBV7-9 to TRBJ2-2, with a possible D match to TRBD2 (5 bases). Germline V gene sequence: CDR1 SEHNR, CDR2 FQNEAQ (reference sequence). Deletions cut 4 bases from V and 5 bases from J, with 20 bases between. The CDR3 covers 17 residues. The CDR3 loop reads CASSSYVGNRLTGELFF. In nucleotides, the CDR3 is TGTGCCAGCAGCTCTTACGTCGGGAATCGATTGACCGGGGAGCTGTTTTTT.